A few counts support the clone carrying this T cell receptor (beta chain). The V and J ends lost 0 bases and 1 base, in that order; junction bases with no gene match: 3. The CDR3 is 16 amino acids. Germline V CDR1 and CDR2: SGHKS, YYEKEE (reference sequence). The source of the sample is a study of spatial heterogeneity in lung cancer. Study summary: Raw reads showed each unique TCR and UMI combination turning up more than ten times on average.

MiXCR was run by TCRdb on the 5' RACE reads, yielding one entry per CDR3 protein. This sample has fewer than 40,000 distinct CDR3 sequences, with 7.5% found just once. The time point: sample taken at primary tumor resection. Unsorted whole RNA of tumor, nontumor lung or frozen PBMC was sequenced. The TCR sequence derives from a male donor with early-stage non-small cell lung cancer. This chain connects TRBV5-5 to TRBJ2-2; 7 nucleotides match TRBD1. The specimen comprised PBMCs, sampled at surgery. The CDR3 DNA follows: TGTGCCAGCAGCTTGGTGCAGGGGGTGAACACCGGGGAGCTGTTTTTT. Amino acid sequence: CASSLVQGVNTGELFF.